This TCR beta chain derives from a study of shared clonotypes between healthy human individuals. Overall study results and limits: Among donors, the sharing of clonotypes was expected to be influenced by sequencing depth.

Details on this clone: Its specificity is unknown.

After removal of 7 bases from V and 5 bases from J, the junction contained 4 bases not matched to a gene. The CDR3 is 13 amino acids. Germline V lookup: CDR1 SNHLY, CDR2 FYNNEI. Evenly divided among several immunoSEQ plates was the genomic DNA of each subset. Clones were read by immunoSEQ multiplex PCR, and TCRdb kept only the in-frame ones, dropping some. Of about 520,000 clones detected, 95% to 97% appear once; the ten largest clones hold about 0.067%. Sequencing was carried out using naive CD4+ T cells sorted from blood. The subset was: CD45RA+ positively selected. This rearrangement joins TRBV2 to TRBJ2-2; 7 bases align to TRBD2. The receptor's source is a woman in her twenties or thirties in good health. CDR3: CASKMRETGELFF. The CDR3 DNA sequence: TGTGCCAGCAAAATGCGGGAGACCGGGGAGCTGTTTTTT.